The present TCR beta chain was sequenced within a study of tissue T cells after allogeneic stem cell transplantation. Points from the study as a whole: Anatomically similar tissues had similar TCR repertoires within each patient. In patients and mice, blood and spleen missed much of tissue repertoire. The patient cohort was small and clinically heterogeneous, with limited sampling depth.

Here immunoSEQ multiplex PCR was the method, and the copy in TCRdb shows in-frame clones only, minus some. The sample records approximately 17,000 clones, under 80% being singletons. This clone occurred a few times. Its cognate antigen is unknown. The genes are named according to mouse. The CDR3 extends 1 residue past the end of the read, so its final part is completed from the germline J gene. The ends lost 0 bases at V and 3 bases at J; junction bases unmatched: 3. Germline lookup yields CDR1 LGHNA and CDR2 YSYQKL. The length of the CDR3 is 15 residues. The source material was spleen. V usage is TRBV2 and J usage is TRBJ2-3, with 7 bases matching TRBD2. This receptor was taken from a female BALB/c mouse in good health. The strain's MHC: H2-d. The CDR3 sequence: CASSQDGGGAETLYF. CDR3 DNA (partial): TGTGCCAGCAGCCAAGACGGGGGGGGAGCAGAAACGCTGTAT.